This TCR beta chain was identified in a study of blood T cell repertoires in COVID-19. Study summary: COVID-19 samples, acute and convalescent, were from the United States, Italy and Spain.

The CDR3 length is 13 residues. V lost 6 bases and J 6 bases, leaving 10 bases between the germline ends. Per germline, CDR1 SGDLS and CDR2 YYNGEE. Repertoires were generated with immunoSEQ multiplex PCR, while TCRdb's copy carries only in-frame clones and drops some. The sample lists around 30,000 clones; about 80% were seen once. The sequence was obtained from a human donor in a cohort sampled during active COVID-19. The chain uses TRBV9 and TRBJ1-6; D call uncertain. The sample taken for sequencing was peripheral blood. CDR3 loop: CASNRGRNSPLHF. Here the CDR3 DNA reads TGTGCCAGCAACCGGGGTCGTAATTCACCCCTCCACTTT.